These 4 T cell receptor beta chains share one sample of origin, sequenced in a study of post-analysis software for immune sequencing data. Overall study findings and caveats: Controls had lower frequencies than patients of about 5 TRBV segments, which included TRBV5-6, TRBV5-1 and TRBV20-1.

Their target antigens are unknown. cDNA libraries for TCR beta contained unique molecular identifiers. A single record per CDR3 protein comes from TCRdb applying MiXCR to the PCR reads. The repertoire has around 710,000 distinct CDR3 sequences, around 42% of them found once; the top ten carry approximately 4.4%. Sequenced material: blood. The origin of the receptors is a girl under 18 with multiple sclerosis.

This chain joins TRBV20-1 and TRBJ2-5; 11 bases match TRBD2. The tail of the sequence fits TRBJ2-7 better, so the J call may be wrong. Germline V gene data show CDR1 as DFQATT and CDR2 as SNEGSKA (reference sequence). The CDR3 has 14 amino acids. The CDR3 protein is CSASTSGGAYEQYF. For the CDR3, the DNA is TGCAGTGCCAGTACTAGCGGGGGTGCCTACGAGCAGTACTTC.

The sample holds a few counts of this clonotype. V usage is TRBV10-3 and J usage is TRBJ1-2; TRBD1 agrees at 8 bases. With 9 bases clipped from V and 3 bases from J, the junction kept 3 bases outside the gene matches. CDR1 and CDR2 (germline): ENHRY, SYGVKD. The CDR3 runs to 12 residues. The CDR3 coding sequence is TGTGCCATTCCGGGACAGGACTATGGCTACACCTTC. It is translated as CAIPGQDYGYTF.

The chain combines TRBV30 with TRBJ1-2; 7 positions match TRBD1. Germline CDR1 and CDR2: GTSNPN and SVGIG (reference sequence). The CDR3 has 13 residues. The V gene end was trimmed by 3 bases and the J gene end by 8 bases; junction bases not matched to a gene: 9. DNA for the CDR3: TGTGCCTGGAGCTCACAGGGGAACGGCGGCTACACCTTC. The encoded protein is CAWSSQGNGGYTF.

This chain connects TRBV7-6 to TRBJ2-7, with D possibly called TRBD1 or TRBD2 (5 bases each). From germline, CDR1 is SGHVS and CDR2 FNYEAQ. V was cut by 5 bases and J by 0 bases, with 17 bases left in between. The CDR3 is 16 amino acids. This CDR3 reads CASSQPGAETSYEQYF. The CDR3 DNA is TGTGCCAGCAGCCAGCCCGGGGCCGAGACCTCCTACGAGCAGTACTTC.